One sample yielded the 27 T cell receptor beta chains listed below, sequenced in a study of cytomegalovirus exposure and HLA in healthy donors. PCR primers comprised 60 Vbeta and 13 Jbeta primers. Here immunoSEQ multiplex PCR was the method, and the copy in TCRdb shows in-frame clones only, minus some. Of some 110,000 clones listed, 70% to 75% are singletons. Material: PBMCs. These receptors were collected from a woman younger than 30 in good health and CMV-seronegative.

The rearrangement uses TRBV29-1 and TRBJ1-2; a possible D gene is TRBD1 (5 bases). V was shortened by 1 base and J by 3 bases, with 9 bases between the two germline ends. CDR1 is SQVTM, CDR2 ANQGSEA, per germline. The CDR3 has 13 amino acids. CDR3 amino acids: CSVEGREDYGYTF. CDR3 coding DNA: TGCAGCGTTGAAGGCAGGGAGGACTATGGCTACACCTTC.

This chain connects TRBV7-9 to TRBJ2-7, with D unresolved. The germline CDR1 and CDR2 sequences are SEHNR and FQNEAQ (reference sequence). The CDR3 runs to 12 residues. Trimming stripped 5 bases from V and 3 bases from J, with 8 bases between. The CDR3 coding sequence is TGTGCCAGCAGCCAAGCAATCTACGAGCAGTACTTC. It codes for CASSQAIYEQYF.

The V and J genes are TRBV27 and TRBJ2-7; D unclear. V was trimmed by 5 bases and J by 0 bases, leaving 8 bases between them. This CDR3 is built from 13 residues. Germline assignment: CDR1 MNHEY and CDR2 SMNVEV (reference sequence). CDR3 protein: CASSGLPSYEQYF. In DNA form, the CDR3 reads TGTGCCAGCAGTGGCTTACCCTCCTACGAGCAGTACTTC.

This clone occurred once. The junction does not match germline at one end; this may be a read error. Different DNA sequences within this sample yield the same CDR3. V gene TRBV25-1 combines with J gene TRBJ2-2; maybe TRBD1 (8 bases). This CDR3 is 14 amino acids long. Germline V gene sequence: CDR1 MGHDK, CDR2 SYGVNS. CDR3 nucleotide sequence: TGCGCCAGCGGGGACAGGACGGTCACCGGGGAGCTGTTTTTT. It is translated as CASGDRTVTGELFF. The complete variable domain, with remaining parts taken from reference TRBV25-1 and TRBJ2-2, reads EADIYQTPRYLVIGTGKKITLECSQTMGHDKMYWYQQDPGMELHLIHYSYGVNSTEKGDLSSESTVSRIRTEHFPLTLESARPSHTSQYLCASGDRTVTGELFFGEGSRLTVL.

In DNA form, the CDR3 reads TGTGCCAGCAGCGCCCCCGGGAGGACCTACGAGCAGTACTTC. It encodes CASSAPGRTYEQYF. This chain connects TRBV6-5 to TRBJ2-7; TRBD2 aligns across 7 bases. This CDR3 region has 14 residues. Germline V gene lookup returns CDR1 MNHEY and CDR2 SVGAGI. The trim removed 6 bases at V and 2 bases at J, leaving 7 bases unmatched.

The chain links TRBV7-2 to TRBJ2-2, with 9 bases that match TRBD1. J gave up 4 bases and V 3 bases, and 3 bases lay outside the gene matches. This CDR3 spans 15 amino acids. Per the germline V gene, CDR1 is SGHTA and CDR2 is FQGNSA. In DNA, the CDR3 is TGTGCCAGCAGCTTTCGACAGGGGGGCACCGGGGAGCTGTTTTTT. It yields the protein CASSFRQGGTGELFF.

The CDR3 nucleotides read TGCGCCAGCAGCCACCCCGGGAGCTTCTCTGGGGCCAACGTCCTGACTTTC. This encodes CASSHPGSFSGANVLTF. V usage is TRBV4-1 and J usage is TRBJ2-6; a possible D gene is TRBD2 (6 bases). The CDR3 has 17 amino acids. V lost 3 bases to trimming and J lost 0 bases, with 12 bases between them. CDR1 and CDR2 from the germline V gene are MGHRA and YSYEKL.

The CDR3 spells CASSPRDRVSSGNTIYF. DNA of the CDR3: TGTGCCAGCAGCCCTCGGGACAGGGTTTCCTCTGGAAACACCATATATTTT. The V gene is TRBV9, the J gene TRBJ1-3, with 9 positions matching TRBD1. The CDR3 covers 17 residues. CDR1 SGDLS and CDR2 YYNGEE come from the germline V gene. With V trimmed by 4 bases and J by 0 bases, 8 bases remained unmatched. Together with reference TRBV9 and TRBJ1-3, the CDR3 gives the full variable domain: DSGVTQTPKHLITATGQRVTLRCSPRSGDLSVYWYQQSLDQGLQFLIQYYNGEERAKGNILERFSAQQFPDLHSELNLSSLELGDSALYFCASSPRDRVSSGNTIYFGEGSWLTVV.

The gene calls are TRBV30 and TRBJ2-1; 11 positions match TRBD1. Germline CDR1 is GTSNPN and CDR2 is SVGIG (reference sequence). The CDR3 spans 16 residues. The J segment lost 4 bases and the V segment lost 2 bases, leaving 7 bases of the junction unmatched. In nucleotides, the CDR3 is TGTGCCTGGAGTCCGTGGGACAGGGGGAGTTACAATGAGCAGTTCTTC. Translation: CAWSPWDRGSYNEQFF. The variable domain in full, with the rest retrieved from reference TRBV30 and TRBJ2-1, is SQTIHQWPATLVQPVGSPLSLECTVEGTSNPNLYWYRQAAGRGLQLLFYSVGIGQISSEVPQNLSASRPQDRQFILSSKKLLLSDSGFYLCAWSPWDRGSYNEQFFGPGTRLTVL.

This chain connects TRBV19 to TRBJ2-7, with 7 bases matching TRBD2. The CDR3 covers 12 residues. V was pared by 6 bases and J by 6 bases, with 5 bases of the junction left unmatched. Germline loops: CDR1 LNHDA, CDR2 SQIVND (reference sequence). The chain's CDR3 is CASRMGGAEQYF. CDR3 coding DNA: TGTGCCAGTAGGATGGGAGGGGCCGAGCAGTACTTC.

This chain connects TRBV14 to TRBJ1-4; 7 bases match TRBD1. Germline V lookup: CDR1 SGHDN, CDR2 FVKESK. The junction had 8 bases not matched to a gene; V was cut back by 2 bases and J by 5 bases. This CDR3 region has 16 residues. CDR3 in amino acids: CASSQNTGAYNEKLFF. The CDR3 coding sequence is TGTGCCAGCAGCCAAAACACAGGGGCCTACAATGAAAAACTGTTTTTT.

The CDR3 loop reads CASSTRSGQGASGYTF. CDR3 nucleotides: TGTGCCAGTAGTACTAGGAGCGGACAGGGGGCTAGCGGCTACACCTTC. This sequence joins TRBV19 and TRBJ1-2, with 11 bases lining up with TRBD1. Germline V gene data show CDR1 as LNHDA and CDR2 as SQIVND (reference sequence). The CDR3 contains 16 residues. V gave up 4 bases and J gave up 8 bases; unmatched junction bases: 12.

The J gene is TRBJ1-1, the V gene TRBV14, with 7 nucleotides matching TRBD1. Germline CDR1 SGHDN, CDR2 FVKESK. The CDR3 covers 14 residues. V shed 5 bases, J shed 1 base, and the junction held 4 bases outside the gene matches. This CDR3 is CASSLGQWNTEAFF. The CDR3 DNA sequence: TGTGCCAGCAGCTTGGGACAGTGGAACACTGAAGCTTTCTTT. The variable domain in full, completed from reference TRBV14 and TRBJ1-1, reads EAGVTQFPSHSVIEKGQTVTLRCDPISGHDNLYWYRRVMGKEIKFLLHFVKESKQDESGMPNNRFLAERTGGTYSTLKVQPAELEDSGVYFCASSLGQWNTEAFFGQGTRLTVV.

The V and J genes are TRBV5-6 and TRBJ1-1; D is possibly TRBD1 (5 bases). From germline, CDR1 is SGHDT and CDR2 YYEEEE. The length of the CDR3 is 15 residues. The V end lost 4 bases, the J end lost 6 bases, and 19 bases lay between the germline ends. CDR3 in amino acids: CASSADGGVGAEAFF. CDR3 DNA: TGTGCCAGCAGCGCGGACGGGGGTGTAGGAGCTGAAGCTTTCTTT. Supplemented by reference TRBV5-6 and TRBJ1-1, the full variable domain reads DAGVTQSPTHLIKTRGQQVTLRCSPKSGHDTVSWYQQALGQGPQFIFQYYEEEERQRGNFPDRFSGHQFPNYSSELNVNALLLGDSALYLCASSADGGVGAEAFFGQGTRLTVV.

Points on this clone: Different DNA sequences within this sample yield the same CDR3. The rearrangement uses TRBV5-6 and TRBJ2-7, with 7 bases aligning to TRBD2. Looked up from germline, CDR1 is SGHDT and CDR2 is YYEEEE. V shed 2 bases and J 1 base; nucleotides not matched to a gene: 0. CDR3 length equals 13 residues. CDR3 sequence reads: CASSFGGSYEQYF. CDR3 sequence (DNA): TGTGCCAGCAGCTTCGGGGGGTCCTACGAGCAGTACTTC.

This chain joins TRBV5-1 and TRBJ1-6; 7 bases align to TRBD1. From germline, CDR1 is SGHRS and CDR2 YFSETQ. V shed 4 bases, J shed 8 bases, and the junction held 9 bases outside the gene matches. This CDR3 is 15 amino acids long. DNA for the CDR3: TGCGCCAGCAGCCCGACAGGGTTAGGGGATTCACCCCTCCACTTT. This codes for CASSPTGLGDSPLHF.

This clone was picked up a small number of times. The V call is TRBV7-6, the J call TRBJ1-1, with a tentative D call TRBD1 (5 bases). The CDR3 consists of 15 residues. CDR1 and CDR2 from the germline V gene are SGHVS and FNYEAQ. The V and J ends lost 1 base and 1 base respectively, with 10 bases between them. Here the CDR3 reads CASSLGSGRNTEAFF. The CDR3 DNA reads as TGTGCCAGCAGCTTAGGTTCAGGGCGGAACACTGAAGCTTTCTTT.

This clone turned up a few times. This rearrangement joins TRBV6-5 to TRBJ2-1; 7 bases match TRBD1. The CDR3 consists of 14 residues. The germline V gene encodes CDR1 MNHEY and CDR2 SVGAGI. V was clipped by 5 bases and J by 3 bases; unmatched bases: 4. Written as DNA, the CDR3 is TGTGCCAGCAGTGCTACAGGGGTCTACAATGAGCAGTTCTTC. Protein sequence: CASSATGVYNEQFF.

The V call is TRBV7-9, the J call TRBJ1-2; D is uncertain. CDR1 and CDR2 from the germline V gene are SEHNR and FQNEAQ (reference sequence). The length of the CDR3 is 15 residues. V was clipped by 1 base and J by 1 base, with 10 bases between them. This chain's CDR3 is CASSLENGFNYGYTF. CDR3 nucleotides: TGTGCCAGCAGCTTAGAAAACGGGTTTAACTATGGCTACACCTTC.

The chain uses TRBV6-1 and TRBJ1-6, with 9 positions matching TRBD1. The CDR3 has 18 amino acids. Germline V gene data show CDR1 as MNHNS and CDR2 as SASEGT. V trimming: 5 bases; J trimming: 7 bases; junction bases outside the gene matches: 15. CDR3 in DNA: TGTGCCAGCAGTCAAGGGACAGGGAGGGTTGTCGGGAATTCACCCCTCCACTTT. Residues: CASSQGTGRVVGNSPLHF.

In its sample, this clone was seen once. The CDR3, as DNA: TGTGCCAGTAGTTCGACAGCGATCACAGATACGCAGTATTTT. Its translation is CASSSTAITDTQYF. V is TRBV19 and J is TRBJ2-3; weak D call: TRBD1 (5 bases). Looked up from germline, CDR1 is LNHDA and CDR2 is SQIVND (reference sequence). The germline V and J ends were trimmed by 5 bases and 2 bases, with 11 bases remaining between them. The CDR3 covers 14 residues.

The gene calls are TRBV5-1 and TRBJ2-7; perhaps TRBD2 as D (5 bases). CDR3 size: 14 residues. V lost 7 bases and J 0 bases, leaving 14 bases between the germline ends. Germline values: CDR1 SGHRS, CDR2 YFSETQ. This CDR3 is CASAKEGNSYEQYF. In DNA form, the CDR3 reads TGCGCCAGCGCCAAAGAGGGAAACTCCTACGAGCAGTACTTC.

The chain has TRBV6-4 and TRBJ1-1; D remains unclear. Germline lookup yields CDR1 MRHNA and CDR2 SNTAGT. This CDR3 has 13 residues. Trimming took off 6 bases at V and 1 base at J, with 9 bases between the two ends. The CDR3 DNA sequence: TGTGCCAGCAGCTTAGAGTGGAACACTGAAGCTTTCTTT. It specifies CASSLEWNTEAFF.

The chain couples TRBV5-6 to TRBJ1-1; 7 positions match TRBD1. The V segment lost 1 base and the J segment 5 bases; nucleotides outside the gene matches: 11. Looked up from germline, CDR1 is SGHDT and CDR2 is YYEEEE. CDR3 length: 16 amino acids. The CDR3 region is CASSLFGGGARTEAFF. As DNA, the CDR3 is TGTGCCAGCAGCTTGTTTGGAGGGGGCGCTCGGACTGAAGCTTTCTTT.

Written as DNA, the CDR3 is TGTGCCAGTAGTGCCAGCGGGGGTAGAGAGACCCAGTACTTC. This codes for CASSASGGRETQYF. The gene calls are TRBV19 and TRBJ2-5; 8 nucleotides agree with TRBD2. The CDR3 is made up of 14 amino acids. J lost 4 bases, V lost 5 bases, and 6 bases had no gene match. Germline V gene lookup returns CDR1 LNHDA and CDR2 SQIVND (reference sequence). Full variable domain (missing parts from reference TRBV19 and TRBJ2-5): DGGITQSPKYLFRKEGQNVTLSCEQNLNHDAMYWYRQDPGQGLRLIYYSQIVNDFQKGDIAEGYSVSREKKESFPLTVTSAQKNPTAFYLCASSASGGRETQYFGPGTRLLVL.

V and J are TRBV4-2 and TRBJ2-1, with D possibly TRBD1 on 6 matching bases. CDR1 LGHNA and CDR2 YNFKEQ come from the germline V gene. The CDR3 loop spans 15 amino acids. Deletions cut 0 bases from V and 5 bases from J, with 11 bases between. CDR3 amino acids: CASSQDWGRDNEQFF. CDR3 nucleotides: TGTGCCAGCAGCCAAGATTGGGGGCGGGACAATGAGCAGTTCTTC.

The DNA of the CDR3 is TGCAGCGTTGTGGAGGACAGGGGTTATGGCTACACCTTC. This codes for CSVVEDRGYGYTF. The V and J genes are TRBV29-1 and TRBJ1-2; 9 nucleotides line up with TRBD1. The length of the CDR3 is 13 residues. Germline CDR1 and CDR2: SQVTM and ANQGSEA. V shed 4 bases, J shed 5 bases, and the junction held 5 bases outside the gene matches. Based on the CDR3 plus reference TRBV29-1 and TRBJ1-2, the full variable domain is SAVISQKPSRDICQRGTSLTIQCQVDSQVTMMFWYRQQPGQSLTLIATANQGSEATYESGFVIDKFPISRPNLTFSTLTVSNMSPEDSSIYLCSVVEDRGYGYTFGSGTRLTVV.